What follows is one T cell receptor beta chain and its context. The antigen is undetermined. V was trimmed by 4 bases and J by 2 bases, leaving 15 bases between them. Germline V gene data show CDR1 as MNHNS and CDR2 as SASEGT. This CDR3 is 15 amino acids long. This record comes from a study of cytomegalovirus exposure and HLA in healthy donors. Study context: Earlier results showed approximately 110 million unique TCR beta sequences derived from approximately 170 million T cells. Study outcomes and limitations: The later analysis indicated that the majority of CMV-associated TCR beta chains appeared HLA-restricted. It was reported that the classifier diagnosed cytomegalovirus status with high specificity and sensitivity in both the original and validation cohorts.

With 60 Vbeta and 13 Jbeta primers, the PCR was carried out. This table comes from immunoSEQ multiplex PCR, and its TCRdb copy is limited to in-frame clones, with some not included. The sample carries 210,000 or so clones, approximately 80% recorded once. V is TRBV6-1 and J is TRBJ2-7, with a tentative D call TRBD2 (6 bases). The sequence was obtained from a woman between 40 and 50 years old in good health and CMV-seronegative. Sequencing used PBMCs. The CDR3 region has the DNA TGTGCCAGCAGTGCATCCCGGGACTCTCCCTACGAGCAGTACTTC. Protein product: CASSASRDSPYEQYF.